Presented here are 32 T cell receptor beta chains from one specimen sequenced in a study of neurological immune-mediated disorders. TCRdb passed the 5' RACE reads through MiXCR, listing each CDR3 protein once. The sample records 65,000 to 90,000 distinct CDR3 sequences, 3.2% being singletons. The specimen was PBMCs. The receptors originated from a woman aged 50 to 65 with multiple sclerosis.

Many counts were recorded for this clonotype. The V gene is TRBV20-1, the J gene TRBJ2-7, with D unclear. The CDR3 extends over 15 amino acids. V was shortened by 6 bases and J by 1 base, with 19 bases between the two germline ends. Germline V CDR1 and CDR2: DFQATT, SNEGSKA (reference sequence). CDR3 DNA: TGCAGTGCCAACAGTAGGGTGTGGAGTTCCTACGAGCAGTACTTC. This gives the protein CSANSRVWSSYEQYF.

This clonotype was observed many times. The chain employs TRBV20-1 and TRBJ2-7; TRBD1 matches 12 bases. J gave up 6 bases and V 4 bases, and 7 bases lay outside the gene matches. The germline V gene encodes CDR1 DFQATT and CDR2 SNEGSKA (reference sequence). The CDR3 contains 14 residues. The CDR3 reads CSATKPGQGAEQYF. The DNA of the CDR3 is TGCAGTGCTACTAAACCGGGACAGGGGGCCGAGCAGTACTTC.

This clonotype was counted between two and nine times. A much more abundant neighbour one base away suggests this may be a read error. The V and J genes are TRBV6-5 and TRBJ2-1; D is perhaps TRBD1 or TRBD2 (6 bases each). The germline V gene encodes CDR1 MNHEY and CDR2 SVGAGI. V was pared by 2 bases and J by 13 bases, with 18 bases between. This CDR3 region has 14 residues. CDR3 sequence reads: CASSYRKGGFNQFF. The CDR3 nucleotides read TGTGCCAGCAGTTACCGAAAGGGGGGCTTCAATCAGTTCTTC.

This clonotype was counted at least ten times. V and J are TRBV28 and TRBJ2-3; 7 bases match TRBD1. Germline V gene data show CDR1 as MDHEN and CDR2 as SYDVKM. CDR3 length: 15 residues. Losses at the gene ends were 4 bases for V and 5 bases for J; bases not matched to a gene: 9. This CDR3 is CASSSLGGRGDTQYF. For the CDR3, the DNA is TGTGCCAGCAGTTCTTTAGGGGGCCGAGGAGATACGCAGTATTTT.

This clonotype occurred many times. The CDR3 loop reads CASSATLAASAQFF. Here the CDR3 DNA reads TGCGCCAGCAGCGCAACTCTAGCGGCAAGCGCGCAGTTCTTC. The chain has TRBV5-1 and TRBJ2-1; 7 bases are shared with TRBD2. Germline-derived CDR1 and CDR2 are SGHRS and YFSETQ. Trimming cost V 4 bases and J 12 bases; bases outside gene matches: 13. The CDR3 is 14 amino acids.

This clonotype came up many times. The chain joins TRBV2 to TRBJ1-5; TRBD1 agrees at 8 bases. This CDR3 is built from 12 residues. After removal of 6 bases from V and 6 bases from J, the junction contained 1 base not matched to a gene. Germline V gene lookup returns CDR1 SNHLY and CDR2 FYNNEI. This CDR3 is CASRQGGQPQHF. CDR3 DNA sequence: TGTGCCAGCAGACAGGGGGGTCAGCCCCAGCATTTT.

This clonotype was observed at least ten times. The chain carries TRBV5-1 and TRBJ1-1; no firm D call. This CDR3 has 14 amino acids. Trimming pared 5 bases from V and 6 bases from J, leaving 17 bases between. Germline-derived CDR1 and CDR2 are SGHRS and YFSETQ. The CDR3 DNA sequence: TGCGCCAGCAGGGTGGGGTATCAGGTTGCTGAAGCTTTCTTT. It translates to CASRVGYQVAEAFF.

This clonotype has a count of ten or more. The chain employs TRBV28 and TRBJ1-1; TRBD1 matches at 9 bases. The CDR3 length is 15 residues. V trimming: 5 bases; J trimming: 5 bases; junction bases outside the gene matches: 9. Germline V CDR1 and CDR2: MDHEN, SYDVKM. For the CDR3, the DNA is TGTGCCAGCAGTCCCGGGACAGGGCGGGGTACTGAAGCTTTCTTT. The encoded protein is CASSPGTGRGTEAFF.

This clonotype was picked up many times. The genes are TRBV14 and TRBJ2-6, with D unclear. Trimming cost V 5 bases and J 0 bases, with 8 bases left between them. Germline-derived CDR1 and CDR2 are SGHDN and FVKESK. The CDR3 is 15 amino acids. The CDR3 sequence is CASSSQFSGANVLTF. The CDR3 DNA is TGTGCCAGCAGCAGCCAATTCTCTGGGGCCAACGTCCTGACTTTC.

This clonotype was counted at least ten times. The chain couples TRBV5-1 to TRBJ1-1, with unresolved D. The CDR3 length is 16 residues. The germline gives CDR1 SGHRS, CDR2 YFSETQ. V was pared by 4 bases and J by 4 bases, with 20 bases between. The CDR3, as DNA: TGCGCCAGCAGCGAGGGTTTGCGAGACGGAACCACTGAAGCTTTCTTT. Its translation: CASSEGLRDGTTEAFF.

This clonotype was seen repeatedly, ten times or more. The V gene is TRBV20-1, the J gene TRBJ1-2; TRBD1 matches 10 bases. With V trimmed by 2 bases and J by 8 bases, 8 bases remained unmatched. Germline CDR1 is DFQATT and CDR2 is SNEGSKA (reference sequence). The CDR3 is 14 amino acids. The CDR3 DNA is TGCAGTGCTAGAACGGGACAGGGGCGTGGAGGCTACACCTTC. Its translation is CSARTGQGRGGYTF.

This clonotype was observed at least ten times. V gene TRBV5-5 combines with J gene TRBJ1-1, with D hard to call. Between the trimmed V and J ends, which lost 0 bases and 4 bases, there was a span of 10 bases. This CDR3 contains 14 residues. Per germline, CDR1 SGHKS and CDR2 YYEKEE (reference sequence). The CDR3 is CASSLGWGPTEAFF. CDR3 coding DNA: TGTGCCAGCAGCTTGGGGTGGGGTCCCACTGAAGCTTTCTTT. The whole variable domain, filled in from reference TRBV5-5 and TRBJ1-1, reads DAGVTQSPTHLIKTRGQQVTLRCSPISGHKSVSWYQQVLGQGPQFIFQYYEKEERGRGNFPDRFSARQFPNYSSELNVNALLLGDSALYLCASSLGWGPTEAFFGQGTRLTVV.

At least ten counts were recorded for this clonotype. The V gene is TRBV24-1, the J gene TRBJ2-2; D not resolved. The CDR3 loop spans 12 amino acids. The V gene's germline CDR1 is KGHDR and CDR2 SFDVKD. Trimming shortened V by 5 bases and J by 4 bases, and 4 bases separated the two germline ends. The CDR3 DNA reads TGTGCCACCAGTGGGACCACCGGGGAGCTGTTTTTT. As protein: CATSGTTGELFF.

This clonotype was observed many times. The chain is built from TRBV5-5 and TRBJ2-5; D remains unclear. The V and J ends lost 0 bases and 6 bases respectively, with 15 bases between them. CDR3 length equals 15 residues. In germline, CDR1 is SGHKS, CDR2 YYEKEE (reference sequence). CDR3 coding DNA: TGTGCCAGCAGCTTGGACGGCGTCTCTGGGAAGACCCAGTACTTC. Protein product: CASSLDGVSGKTQYF.

In this sample, this clonotype turned up many times. This chain links TRBV20-1 with TRBJ2-5; D may be TRBD2 (7 bases). CDR1 DFQATT and CDR2 SNEGSKA come from the germline V gene (reference sequence). Trimming removed 0 bases from V and 4 bases from J, with 12 bases in between. The CDR3 covers 14 residues. DNA for the CDR3: TGCAGTGCTAGAGATCCGGGGGGCAGAGAGACCCAGTACTTC. Residues: CSARDPGGRETQYF.

This clonotype was counted many times. J is TRBJ1-2 and V is TRBV3-1; D is unclear. The CDR3 runs to 16 residues. Per the germline V gene, CDR1 is LGHDT and CDR2 is YNNKEL (reference sequence). Deletions cut 0 bases from V and 9 bases from J, with 20 bases between. The CDR3 is CASSQDFRAASKSYTF. CDR3 in DNA: TGTGCCAGCAGCCAAGATTTTAGGGCCGCCTCTAAGAGCTACACCTTC.

This clonotype was observed at least ten times. CDR3 nucleotides: TGCAGTGCTAGACCCAGACTAGCGGCTAGCACAGATACGCAGTATTTT. Translating gives CSARPRLAASTDTQYF. The chain carries TRBV20-1 and TRBJ2-3, with 9 bases matching TRBD2. Germline assignment: CDR1 DFQATT and CDR2 SNEGSKA (reference sequence). The CDR3 has 16 amino acids. The junction had 6 bases not matched to a gene; V was cut back by 2 bases and J by 0 bases.

This clonotype has a count of ten or more. The CDR3 loop is CASSSGGVGYTF. CDR3 nucleotide sequence: TGCGCCAGCAGTTCAGGGGGCGTTGGCTACACCTTC. The chain carries TRBV5-1 and TRBJ1-2, with TRBD1 matching over 8 bases. The CDR3 totals 12 residues. Germline CDR1 SGHRS, CDR2 YFSETQ. Losses at the gene ends were 5 bases for V and 7 bases for J; bases not matched to a gene: 4.

In this sample, this clonotype turned up many times. The chain carries TRBV20-1 and TRBJ2-2, with 8 bases fitting TRBD2. Germline assignment: CDR1 DFQATT and CDR2 SNEGSKA (reference sequence). This CDR3 contains 14 residues. The trim removed 2 bases at V and 5 bases at J, leaving 4 bases unmatched. The CDR3 protein is CSARRREVTGELFF. Written as DNA, the CDR3 is TGCAGTGCTAGACGGCGGGAGGTGACCGGGGAGCTGTTTTTT.

This clonotype was counted at least ten times. This chain uses TRBV7-2 with TRBJ2-3; D call uncertain. The CDR3 has 16 amino acids. Trimming took 7 bases from V and 2 from J, leaving 19 bases between them. CDR1 is SGHTA, CDR2 FQGNSA, per germline. The CDR3 loop reads CASTPLGRLLTDTQYF. The CDR3 coding sequence is TGTGCCAGCACCCCCCTCGGGCGACTCCTCACAGATACGCAGTATTTT.

Ten or more counts support this clonotype. The V gene is TRBV6-5, the J gene TRBJ2-7; 12 bases line up with TRBD2. Germline loops: CDR1 MNHEY, CDR2 SVGAGI. V gave up 0 bases and J gave up 4 bases; unmatched junction bases: 7. CDR3 length: 17 residues. Written as DNA, the CDR3 is TGTGCCAGCAGTTACTCGCGGCTAGCGGGAGGGTGGTACGAGCAGTACTTC. Protein product: CASSYSRLAGGWYEQYF.

In regard to this clonotype: Since a much larger clone is just one base distant, this may be a read error. V usage is TRBV9 and J usage is TRBJ2-4; 12 nucleotides align to TRBD2. The germline CDR1 and CDR2 sequences are SGDLS and YYNGEE. The CDR3 runs 14 residues. Trimming cost V 4 bases and J 10 bases; bases outside gene matches: 6. CDR3 in DNA: TGTGCCAGCAGCTCCGGGACTAGCGGGCAAATTCAGTACTTC. This sequence encodes CASSSGTSGQIQYF.

This clonotype was detected many times. V is TRBV7-2 and J is TRBJ2-6; perhaps TRBD1 as D (6 bases). The germline V and J ends were trimmed by 4 bases and 4 bases, with 14 bases remaining between them. This CDR3 is 16 amino acids long. The germline gives CDR1 SGHTA, CDR2 FQGNSA. This CDR3 reads CASSYPGARGANVLTF. DNA of the CDR3: TGTGCCAGCAGCTACCCAGGGGCGCGGGGGGCCAACGTCCTGACTTTC.

This clonotype has a count of ten or more. The chain carries TRBV10-3 and TRBJ1-1; maybe TRBD1 (5 bases). The CDR3 runs 15 residues. Trimming left V 4 bases short and J 1 base short, with 13 bases between. The germline CDR1 and CDR2 sequences are ENHRY and SYGVKD. The CDR3 here is CAISGMGRSNTEAFF. In DNA, the CDR3 is TGTGCCATCAGTGGGATGGGACGGTCGAACACTGAAGCTTTCTTT.

This clonotype was detected only a few times. V is TRBV19 and J is TRBJ1-2; the D is unclear. Trimming left V 11 bases short and J 3 bases short, with 10 bases between. The CDR3 totals 11 residues. Looked up from germline, CDR1 is LNHDA and CDR2 is SQIVND (reference sequence). The CDR3, as DNA: TGTGCCGGCAGGAAACACTATGGCTACACCTTC. Translating gives CAGRKHYGYTF. The variable domain in full, with the rest retrieved from reference TRBV19 and TRBJ1-2, is DGGITQSPKYLFRKEGQNVTLSCEQNLNHDAMYWYRQDPGQGLRLIYYSQIVNDFQKGDIAEGYSVSREKKESFPLTVTSAQKNPTAFYLCAGRKHYGYTFGSGTRLTVV.

The sample holds many counts of this clonotype. J is TRBJ1-4 and V is TRBV28; the D gene is possibly TRBD1 (5 bases). The CDR3 is made up of 13 amino acids. V lost 6 bases and J 6 bases, leaving 11 bases between the germline ends. Germline V lookup: CDR1 MDHEN, CDR2 SYDVKM. CDR3 protein: CASSPVGDEKLFF. CDR3 bases: TGTGCCAGCAGCCCCGTGGGGGATGAAAAACTGTTTTTT.

This clonotype showed up many times. Its ends do not fully match the called genes, so a read error is possible. The chain employs TRBV7-8 and TRBJ2-1; TRBD2 agrees at 11 bases. The CDR3 sequence is 16 residues long. CDR1 is SGHVS and CDR2 is FQNEAQ in the germline V gene. The CDR3 sequence is CASTTSGGSSYNEQFF. CDR3 nucleotide sequence: TGTGCAAGCACCACTAGCGGGGGCAGCTCCTACAATGAGCAGTTCTTC.

This clonotype was seen ten or more times. The rearrangement joins TRBV20-1 to TRBJ2-5; D is possibly TRBD1 (6 bases). V dropped 0 bases and J dropped 2 bases, with 10 bases sitting between them. The CDR3 spans 14 residues. CDR1 and CDR2 (germline): DFQATT, SNEGSKA (reference sequence). The CDR3 spells CSARDRRGQETQYF. The CDR3 nucleotides are TGCAGTGCTAGAGATCGTAGGGGGCAAGAGACCCAGTACTTC.

This clonotype was observed many times. V usage is TRBV7-7 and J usage is TRBJ2-5; no clear D gene. Germline V gives CDR1 SSHAT, CDR2 FNYEAQ (reference sequence). Trimming removed 3 bases from V and 3 bases from J, with 8 bases in between. The CDR3 covers 13 residues. The CDR3 is CASSLNRKETQYF. The CDR3 DNA is TGTGCCAGCAGCTTGAATCGGAAAGAGACCCAGTACTTC.

This clonotype was counted many times. The CDR3 coding sequence is TGTGCCAGCTCACAGCGACAGGGGCAAAGCACAGATACGCAGTATTTT. Its protein is CASSQRQGQSTDTQYF. The chain is built from TRBV18 and TRBJ2-3, with 8 bases lining up with TRBD1. CDR1 is KGHSH, CDR2 LQKENI, per germline. This CDR3 region has 16 residues. The J segment lost 0 bases and the V segment lost 4 bases, leaving 6 bases of the junction unmatched.

This clonotype has a count of ten or more. The chain is built from TRBV5-5 and TRBJ2-5, with 7 bases that match TRBD1. CDR1 is SGHKS, CDR2 YYEKEE, per germline (reference sequence). Losses at the gene ends were 5 bases for V and 2 bases for J; bases not matched to a gene: 9. There are 15 residues in the CDR3. CDR3 sequence: CASSSHPGGQETQYF. CDR3 coding DNA: TGTGCCAGCAGTTCCCACCCAGGGGGACAAGAGACCCAGTACTTC.

There are many counts of this clonotype. The chain employs TRBV11-1 and TRBJ2-1, with 10 nucleotides matching TRBD2. This CDR3 comprises 14 residues. Germline V gives CDR1 SGHAT, CDR2 FQDESV (reference sequence). J lost 6 bases, V lost 8 bases, and 7 bases had no gene match. CDR3 residues: CASSALAGANEQFF. DNA for the CDR3: TGTGCCAGCTCGGCTCTAGCGGGAGCCAATGAGCAGTTCTTC.